This T cell receptor beta chain originates from a study of T-cell reconstitution after alpha-beta-depleted transplantation in children. The authors prepared the TCRbeta library with unique molecular identifiers. TCRdb independently ran MiXCR on the PCR reads; one entry per CDR3 protein. The sample shows 580,000 or so distinct CDR3 sequences, 23% of them seen only once. Study results and limitations: Expanded clones from the graft, numbering several hundred, reportedly supplied alpha-beta T cells about two months after transplant. Newly generated T cells supplied most T-cell counts and diversity one year post-transplant. It was surviving recipient T cells and thymic progenitors that gave some patients high TCRbeta diversity at day 60.

V lost 6 bases and J lost 4; bases outside the gene matches: 11. Germline values: CDR1 SGHTA, CDR2 FQGNSA. The CDR3 is 16 residues long. This clonotype has just one count. Antigen specificity is unknown. This TCR came from a boy younger than two who had a stem cell transplant for acute myeloid leukemia, so the T cells may come from the graft donor. The chain combines TRBV7-2 with TRBJ1-4; 7 bases agree with TRBD1. This specimen consisted of PBMCs, mostly from graft donor cells, obtained 360 days after TCRalphabeta/CD19-depleted stem cell transplant. CDR3 DNA: TGTGCCAGCAGTCGGGACAGTTCTTTACGTAATGAAAAACTGTTTTTT. Its protein is CASSRDSSLRNEKLFF.